This TCR beta chain was documented in a study of identifying expanded T cells in peripheral blood. Study-level findings and limits: Over around two and four weeks, about 16 and 19 clones changed, versus roughly 1.1 between replicates.

Turning to this clone: The antigen is undetermined.

V was shortened by 6 bases and J by 4 bases, with 10 bases between the two germline ends. The CDR3 runs to 11 residues. Germline assignment: CDR1 DFQATT and CDR2 SNEGSKA (reference sequence). Data came from immunoSEQ multiplex PCR; TCRdb stores just in-frame clones and leaves some out. The repertoire has about 85,000 clones, about nine tenths of them found once; the top ten carry about 3%. The receptor was isolated from a person aged 18-70 years in good health. V and J are TRBV20-1 and TRBJ2-7, with D unresolved. Sequenced sample: blood. In nucleotides, the CDR3 is TGCAGTGCCTACAGTGTTTACGAGCAGTACTTC. Its protein is CSAYSVYEQYF.